This T cell receptor (beta chain) originates from a study of cytomegalovirus exposure and HLA in healthy donors. The table lists this clone with a few counts. Antigen specificity is unknown. Study outcomes and limitations: A missense variant in DCLRE1C was later tied to TCR beta V- and J-gene trimming. In an earlier analysis, in some 500 donors, most V segments appeared productive either ~87% or ~30% of the time. More clonal expansion characterized HLA-associated TCR beta chains than equally common others in a later analysis.

The PCR employed 60 Vbeta primers together with 13 Jbeta primers. Some clones are missing from TCRdb's copy, which holds only in-frame ones; the method was immunoSEQ multiplex PCR. The sample yields 180,000 or so clones, nearly 80% seen once. The origin of this receptor is a man aged 50 to 59 in good health and CMV-seropositive. Sequencing was carried out using PBMCs.

CDR3 region: CASRLNRGNEKLFF. CDR3 in DNA: TGCGCCAGCAGACTTAACCGGGGAAATGAAAAACTGTTTTTT. V and J are TRBV4-1 and TRBJ1-4; no firm D call. The V and J ends lost 6 bases and 5 bases respectively, with 13 bases between them. The CDR3 runs 14 residues. The germline gives CDR1 MGHRA, CDR2 YSYEKL.